Listed below are T cell receptor beta chains from one sample, sequenced in a study of cytomegalovirus exposure and HLA in healthy donors. The protocol was immunoSEQ multiplex PCR, while the TCRdb copy is restricted to in-frame clones and leaves out a portion. The repertoire consists of 200,000 to 250,000 clones, with around 90% occurring once and the leading ten covering approximately 2%. Sequences were obtained from PBMCs. These receptors were collected from a woman between 18 and 30 years old in good health and CMV-seropositive. Each CDR3 is given without its conserved first and last residue. The D gene is left open where the match is weak.

j_call v_call d_call cdr3_aa
TRBJ1-2 TRBV25-1 NA ASSQGMARNYGYT
TRBJ1-2 TRBV27 NA ASSPPGQIYGYT
TRBJ2-7 TRBV7-2 TRBD2 ASSKGGSVYEQY
TRBJ1-5 TRBV10-2 NA ASSDSGDYSNQPQH
TRBJ1-1 TRBV13 NA ASREERKEAF
TRBJ2-1 TRBV29-1 NA SASLGGRGNEQF
TRBJ2-1 TRBV27 TRBD2 ASSYPPGTSGRRDEQF
TRBJ2-5 TRBV29-1 NA SFHFADNQETQY
TRBJ1-1 TRBV19 NA ASRIDRNTEAF
TRBJ2-3 TRBV2 TRBD2 ASRLAGGGDTQY
TRBJ2-7 TRBV27 NA ASSLSRGGAYEQY
TRBJ2-7 TRBV28 TRBD2 ASSGAPYGGLAGREQY
TRBJ1-2 TRBV15 NA ATSRESGEIYGYT
TRBJ1-1 TRBV6-6 NA ASYSPIDIYTEAF
TRBJ2-1 TRBV7-9 NA ASSLSSGGLSSYNEQF
TRBJ2-2 TRBV4-1 TRBD2 ASRPGLARSGTGELF
TRBJ2-7 TRBV6-6 TRBD1 ASSYVGQAYEQY
TRBJ2-1 TRBV27 NA ASSLGANEQF
TRBJ1-3 TRBV5-5 NA ASSLGFAGLYGNTIY
TRBJ2-7 TRBV27 NA ASTSQGGLGEQY
TRBJ2-3 TRBV9 NA ASSVDSVHTDTQY
TRBJ2-2 TRBV10-1 TRBD1 ASSRDRGRTGELF
TRBJ2-1 TRBV14 NA ASSQGVWWPAVNEQF
TRBJ1-4 TRBV5-1 TRBD1 ASSAGQDLEKLF
TRBJ2-7 TRBV10-3 TRBD1 AISPGTGLGSYEQY
TRBJ2-3 TRBV5-1 NA ASRETGSTDTQY
TRBJ2-1 TRBV11-2 TRBD2 ASSSWTSGRYNEQF
TRBJ1-5 TRBV10-3 NA ARRSNQPQH
TRBJ2-2 TRBV5-5 TRBD2 ASRGAGGTGELF
TRBJ2-5 TRBV5-6 TRBD2 ASSLLARKETQY
TRBJ1-1 TRBV2 NA ASSDQGNTEAF
TRBJ2-3 TRBV4-1 NA ASSQGTTGDTQY
TRBJ2-7 TRBV20-1 NA SASSGAQSS
TRBJ1-3 TRBV9 NA ASSPPIGGNGNTIY
TRBJ1-1 TRBV7-2 NA ASSLDRWTNTEAF
TRBJ2-3 TRBV7-9 TRBD2 ASTAGREIYDTQY
TRBJ2-7 TRBV25-1 NA ASSSGSNEQY
TRBJ2-1 TRBV7-8 TRBD2 ASRATSGAYNEQF
TRBJ2-2 TRBV19 NA ASSFPGVGNTGELF
TRBJ1-1 TRBV6-6 NA ASTAPRNTEAF
TRBJ2-1 TRBV30 TRBD1 ASQAGTENRQF
TRBJ2-7 TRBV29-1 NA SVEKADYEQY
TRBJ2-7 TRBV6-5 TRBD1 ASSYSPGGSYEQY
TRBJ1-5 TRBV12-5 NA ASGLERALGPQH
TRBJ2-1 TRBV4-1 NA ASSQRWGVSYNEQF
TRBJ2-3 TRBV30 NA AWSEMGATDTQY
TRBJ2-2 TRBV30 NA AWSVLGRGYTGELF
TRBJ2-2 TRBV7-2 NA ASSAGMWNTGELF